This TCR beta chain was retrieved from a study of OX40 agonist ivuxolimab in advanced cancers. About the study: Patients were treated with intravenous ivuxolimab, dosed at 0.01 to 10 mg/kg and infused every 2 weeks. Study-level findings and limits: Among T cells, CD8+ cells averaged more expanded clones than CD4+ cells. Partial responders treated at 0.1-3.0 mg/kg exhibited clonal expansion among the lowest measured.

Profiling relied on immunoSEQ multiplex PCR, and the TCRdb table lists in-frame clones only, not all of them. This sample carries around 23,000 clones, approximately 80% of them seen once, and the ten largest clones take around 20%. A note on this clone: The antigen remains undetermined.

V gave up 5 bases and J gave up 3 bases, with 17 bases separating them. The CDR3 has 15 residues. The germline V gene encodes CDR1 SGHVS and CDR2 FNYEAQ. The specimen was CD4+ or CD8+ T cells sorted from blood, collected in a trial of the OX40 agonist ivuxolimab. The TCR comes from an adult with an advanced solid tumor such as melanoma, head and neck, liver or kidney cancer. The rearrangement links TRBV7-6 to TRBJ2-7; tentatively, D is TRBD2 (6 bases). CDR3 nucleotides: TGTGCCAGCAGCCCGAGCGAGGGAGGCCTCTACGAGCAGTACTTC. Amino acid sequence: CASSPSEGGLYEQYF.